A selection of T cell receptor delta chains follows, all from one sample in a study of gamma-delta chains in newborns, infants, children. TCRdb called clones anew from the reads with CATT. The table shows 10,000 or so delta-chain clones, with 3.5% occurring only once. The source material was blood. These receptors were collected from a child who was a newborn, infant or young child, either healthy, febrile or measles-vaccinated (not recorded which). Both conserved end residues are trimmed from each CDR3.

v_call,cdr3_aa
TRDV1,ALGELNSFWGIPRPTDKLI
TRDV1,ALGEITFQRGDWGPKLTAQLF
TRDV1,ALGERSTVDTDKLI
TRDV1,ALGEGPLGDPYTDKLI
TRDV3,AFGEGYAGDKLI
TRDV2,ACDTLGDTSSWDTRQMF
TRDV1,ALGEKWFGILGDKRTDKLI
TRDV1,ALGESSFSPTVKLGGVDKLI
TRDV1,ALGATSSLLYYTDKLI
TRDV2,ACDTELGDTQQALQPRYTDKLI
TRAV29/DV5,AASDSARPSYPTGGYTDKLI
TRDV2,ACDALGDPLLTAQLF
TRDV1,ALGRLSKGYFTYTDKLI
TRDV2,ACDVLGDTPNSWDTRQMF